Each of the 30 T cell receptor beta chains below was sequenced from the same sample in a study of blood T cell repertoires in COVID-19 (dated by TCRdb to between 2020 and 2021). Receptor libraries were prepared by the immunoSEQ multiplex PCR assay. In TCRdb, the immuneACCESS table is reduced to in-frame sequences with V and J assigned. These tables do not hold every clone; where another copy was compared, an unresolved V gene accounts for under half, and the others remain unexplained. The sample has almost 50,000 clones on record, 65% to 85% of them singletons. The biggest ten clones account for 1.6% of the sample. Source material: peripheral blood. All receptors derive from a man aged 50 or older with acute or convalescent COVID-19.

The genes are TRBV24-1 and TRBJ1-4; 7 bases map to TRBD1. This CDR3 is built from 15 residues. Germline CDR1 is KGHDR and CDR2 is SFDVKD. V lost 4 bases to trimming and J lost 2 bases; unmatched junction nucleotides: 3. The DNA of the CDR3 is TGTGCCACCAGTGACCGGGACAGCACTAATGAAAAACTGTTTTTT. This translates into CATSDRDSTNEKLFF.

J is TRBJ1-2 and V is TRBV12-3 or TRBV12-4; maybe TRBD1 (6 bases). CDR3 size: 13 residues. V dropped 7 bases and J dropped 8 bases, with 17 bases sitting between them. As DNA, the CDR3 is TGTGCCAGCACCATCCGGGACACAGAGGGCTACACCTTC. Its protein is CASTIRDTEGYTF.

The rearrangement links TRBV19 to TRBJ1-2; possible D gene TRBD1, 5 bases. CDR1 is LNHDA and CDR2 is SQIVND in the germline V gene (reference sequence). The V and J ends lost 7 bases and 6 bases respectively, with 12 bases between them. This CDR3 is 12 amino acids long. Written as DNA, the CDR3 is TGTGCCAGTACCCCTGGAGGGGATGGCTACACCTTC. The encoded protein is CASTPGGDGYTF. The variable domain in full, completed from reference TRBV19 and TRBJ1-2, reads DGGITQSPKYLFRKEGQNVTLSCEQNLNHDAMYWYRQDPGQGLRLIYYSQIVNDFQKGDIAEGYSVSREKKESFPLTVTSAQKNPTAFYLCASTPGGDGYTFGSGTRLTVV.

The V call is TRBV27, the J call TRBJ2-7; 8 bases are a match to TRBD1. This CDR3 is built from 15 residues. J lost 5 bases, V lost 5 bases, and 11 bases had no gene match. The germline CDR1 and CDR2 sequences are MNHEY and SMNVEV (reference sequence). CDR3 in amino acids: CASSPWTGSLDEQYF. CDR3 DNA sequence: TGTGCCAGCAGTCCGTGGACAGGGTCGTTAGACGAGCAGTACTTC.

The CDR3 coding sequence is TGCGCCAGCAGTGATGGTCAGAGCGACACTGAAGCTTTCTTT. This sequence encodes CASSDGQSDTEAFF. J is TRBJ1-1 and V is TRBV10-2; D ambiguous. Trimming took off 3 bases at V and 3 bases at J, with 11 bases between the two ends. Per germline, CDR1 WSHSY and CDR2 SAAADI. The CDR3 runs 14 residues.

The V call is TRBV5-5, the J call TRBJ1-3, with TRBD1 matching over 7 bases. Germline CDR1 is SGHKS and CDR2 is YYEKEE (reference sequence). CDR3 length: 15 residues. After removal of 4 bases from V and 2 bases from J, the junction contained 6 bases not matched to a gene. CDR3 in amino acids: CASSLGTDPGNTIYF. CDR3 DNA sequence: TGTGCCAGCAGCCTAGGGACAGACCCTGGAAACACCATATATTTT.

This chain uses TRBV11-2 with TRBJ1-1; a weak D match, TRBD1 (6 bases). V was trimmed by 2 bases and J by 6 bases, leaving 22 bases between them. This CDR3 region has 17 residues. Germline CDR1 reads SGHAT; CDR2 reads FQNNGV. The CDR3 nucleotides are TGTGCCAGCAGCTTATGGGAAACAGGGCGGTTTGTCCCTGAAGCTTTCTTT. It translates to CASSLWETGRFVPEAFF.

This rearrangement joins TRBV6-5 to TRBJ2-3, with 7 bases matching TRBD2. This CDR3 has 15 amino acids. CDR1 and CDR2 (germline): MNHEY, SVGAGI. Trimming took 0 bases from V and 8 from J; bases not matched to a gene: 8. The CDR3 coding sequence is TGTGCCAGCAGTTACTCTGCGGGAGTCCCCCCTACGCAGTATTTT. Translating it yields CASSYSAGVPPTQYF.

The chain recombines TRBV4-1 with TRBJ1-3; D may be TRBD1 (5 bases). This CDR3 is built from 15 residues. V lost 0 bases, J lost 6 bases, and 12 bases lay in between. CDR1 and CDR2 from the germline V gene are MGHRA and YSYEKL. Here the CDR3 DNA reads TGCGCCAGCAGCCAAGATATGGGGGGTAAAAACACCATATATTTT. Translation gives CASSQDMGGKNTIYF.

The gene calls are TRBV6-5 and TRBJ2-7; 8 bases line up with TRBD1. Germline CDR1 reads MNHEY; CDR2 reads SVGAGI. V was clipped by 6 bases and J by 3 bases; unmatched bases: 7. The length of the CDR3 is 14 residues. The chain's CDR3 is CASSSGQGYYEQYF. The CDR3 bases are TGTGCCAGCAGCTCCGGACAGGGTTACTACGAGCAGTACTTC.

The CDR3 nucleotides read TGTGCCAGCAGCTTAATAACAGGGGGTACCCAGCATTTT. This encodes CASSLITGGTQHF. V gene TRBV7-9 combines with J gene TRBJ1-5, with TRBD1 matching over 8 bases. Germline lookup yields CDR1 SEHNR and CDR2 FQNEAQ (reference sequence). The CDR3 is 13 residues long. Unmatched junction bases numbered 5, after V lost 2 bases and J lost 11 bases.

This chain connects TRBV28 to TRBJ2-3; 7 nucleotides line up with TRBD2. J lost 2 bases, V lost 8 bases, and 13 bases had no gene match. The CDR3 has 16 amino acids. The germline gives CDR1 MDHEN, CDR2 SYDVKM. The CDR3 spells CASRDYQRGLTDTQYF. In DNA form, the CDR3 reads TGTGCCAGCCGCGACTACCAGCGGGGACTCACAGATACGCAGTATTTT.

The chain couples TRBV6-5 to TRBJ1-2; a possible D gene is TRBD1 (6 bases). Trimming left V 6 bases short and J 3 bases short, with 14 bases between. The CDR3 spans 14 residues. Germline V gives CDR1 MNHEY, CDR2 SVGAGI. CDR3 nucleotides: TGTGCCAGCAGGTCCGGGACACCCTACTATGGCTACACCTTC. Its protein product is CASRSGTPYYGYTF.

V and J are TRBV10-3 and TRBJ1-6; D is perhaps TRBD1 (5 bases). Per the germline V gene, CDR1 is ENHRY and CDR2 is SYGVKD. The V end lost 1 base, the J end lost 5 bases, and 9 bases lay between the germline ends. The CDR3 totals 15 residues. CDR3 amino acids: CAISELSRDNSPLHF. For the CDR3, the DNA is TGTGCCATCAGTGAGTTAAGCAGGGATAATTCACCCCTCCACTTT.

The chain couples TRBV7-2 to TRBJ2-7; D is unclear. CDR1 is SGHTA and CDR2 is FQGNSA in the germline V gene. The CDR3 totals 14 residues. V lost 5 bases, J lost 3 bases, and 14 bases lay in between. The CDR3 spells CASSPTFVGYEQYF. The CDR3 region has the DNA TGTGCCAGCAGCCCGACTTTCGTAGGCTACGAGCAGTACTTC.

The rearrangement uses TRBV7-2 and TRBJ2-7; TRBD2 agrees at 10 bases. Trimming removed 6 bases from V and 2 bases from J; junction bases left unmatched: 4. Germline V gives CDR1 SGHTA, CDR2 FQGNSA. The CDR3 contains 14 residues. CDR3 protein: CASRRTSGPYEQYF. For the CDR3, the DNA is TGTGCCAGCAGGAGGACTAGCGGACCCTACGAGCAGTACTTC.

The genes are TRBV6-1 and TRBJ2-7; a weak D match, TRBD1 (6 bases). The CDR3 consists of 13 residues. Trimming removed 3 bases at V and 0 bases at J, with 6 bases between. The germline V gene encodes CDR1 MNHNS and CDR2 SASEGT. DNA of the CDR3: TGTGCCAGCAGTGACAGGGGCTCCTACGAGCAGTACTTC. Protein sequence: CASSDRGSYEQYF.

The chain links TRBV27 to TRBJ1-1; D may be TRBD1 (5 bases). The CDR3 loop spans 16 amino acids. Germline V gene sequence: CDR1 MNHEY, CDR2 SMNVEV (reference sequence). V gave up 5 bases and J gave up 3 bases, with 19 bases separating them. The CDR3 coding sequence is TGTGCCAGCAGTCGCTCTTGGGACTCGCGGCACACTGAAGCTTTCTTT. As protein: CASSRSWDSRHTEAFF.

The chain employs TRBV18 and TRBJ2-3; possibly TRBD2 for D (5 bases). Trimming stripped 4 bases from V and 0 bases from J, with 11 bases between. Germline loops: CDR1 KGHSH, CDR2 LQKENI. The CDR3 consists of 15 residues. The CDR3 bases are TGTGCCAGCTCACAGGAGGCCAGGAGCACAGATACGCAGTATTTT. The encoded protein is CASSQEARSTDTQYF.

The chain joins TRBV7-2 to TRBJ1-3; the D gene is possibly TRBD1 (5 bases). The CDR3 covers 19 residues. V was cut by 4 bases and J by 0 bases, with 22 bases left in between. From germline, CDR1 is SGHTA and CDR2 FQGNSA. The CDR3 region is CASSSSEGWLQNSGNTIYF. The CDR3 nucleotides are TGTGCCAGCAGCTCTAGCGAGGGGTGGCTACAAAACTCTGGAAACACCATATATTTT.

This chain connects TRBV28 to TRBJ1-5; D is perhaps TRBD1 (5 bases). This CDR3 spans 15 amino acids. With 5 bases removed from V and 9 bases from J, the gap between germline ends came to 20 bases. CDR1 and CDR2 (germline): MDHEN, SYDVKM. Here the CDR3 reads CASSPLTVTGGPQHF. The CDR3 nucleotides read TGTGCCAGCAGTCCCCTGACAGTGACCGGGGGGCCCCAGCATTTT.

The chain is built from TRBV28 and TRBJ2-1, with TRBD2 matching over 7 bases. The germline gives CDR1 MDHEN, CDR2 SYDVKM. The CDR3 contains 18 residues. V lost 5 bases to trimming and J lost 7 bases; unmatched junction nucleotides: 20. The CDR3 DNA reads TGTGCCAGCAGTCCAAGAGGAGGGCTAGCGGCCTTGGGGAATGAGCAGTTCTTC. This encodes CASSPRGGLAALGNEQFF.

The V call is TRBV7-2, the J call TRBJ2-5, with a weak D call TRBD2 (5 bases). Germline V gene sequence: CDR1 SGHTA, CDR2 FQGNSA. The V end lost 5 bases, the J end lost 1 base, and 11 bases lay between the germline ends. The CDR3 contains 14 residues. The CDR3 nucleotides are TGTGCCAGCAGCCCCCAGAGCGGCCAAGAGACCCAGTACTTC. Residues: CASSPQSGQETQYF.

This clone was seen only a few times. CDR3 nucleotide sequence: TGCGCCAGCAGCCCCGGTCCAGGCGGCAATCAGCCCCAGCATTTT. As protein: CASSPGPGGNQPQHF. The J gene is TRBJ1-5, the V gene TRBV4-1; no clear D gene. The CDR3 is 15 residues long. Deletions cut 4 bases from V and 2 bases from J, with 12 bases between. Per germline, CDR1 MGHRA and CDR2 YSYEKL.

The chain combines TRBV27 with TRBJ2-3, with 7 bases fitting TRBD1. The germline V gene has CDR1 MNHEY and CDR2 SMNVEV (reference sequence). The V and J ends lost 3 bases and 0 bases, in that order; junction bases with no gene match: 6. This CDR3 region has 16 residues. This CDR3 reads CASSLYKGASTDTQYF. The CDR3 DNA reads as TGTGCCAGCAGTTTGTATAAGGGGGCTAGCACAGATACGCAGTATTTT.

Written as DNA, the CDR3 is TGTGCCAGCAGTCCCGTCCCAGGGACCCAGTACTTC. Protein: CASSPVPGTQYF. V is TRBV11-2 and J is TRBJ2-5, with D unresolved. Trimming stripped 6 bases from V and 7 bases from J, with 12 bases between. This CDR3 has 12 amino acids. Germline loops: CDR1 SGHAT, CDR2 FQNNGV.

The CDR3 reads CATSDSRRDTNEKLFF. The CDR3 coding sequence is TGTGCCACCAGTGATTCGCGCAGGGATACTAATGAAAAACTGTTTTTT. V and J are TRBV24-1 and TRBJ1-4, with D perhaps TRBD1 (5 bases). Germline CDR1 reads KGHDR; CDR2 reads SFDVKD. This CDR3 spans 16 amino acids. V was trimmed by 2 bases and J by 2 bases, leaving 11 bases between them.

The chain has TRBV4-2 and TRBJ2-2; a possible D gene is TRBD1 (7 bases). Trimming cost V 2 bases and J 2 bases, with 12 bases left between them. Germline lookup yields CDR1 LGHNA and CDR2 YNFKEQ. There are 16 residues in the CDR3. The CDR3 here is CASSQWGDSNTGELFF. CDR3 in DNA: TGTGCCAGCAGCCAATGGGGGGACAGTAACACCGGGGAGCTGTTTTTT.

V is TRBV6-2 or TRBV6-3 and J is TRBJ2-1; D is possibly TRBD1 (6 bases). Germline CDR1 and CDR2: MNHEY and SVGEGT. Deletions cut 4 bases from V and 1 base from J, with 17 bases between. This CDR3 comprises 17 residues. In DNA, the CDR3 is TGTGCCAGCAGTTCTCGGACAGTCTCGGGGTCCTACAATGAGCAGTTCTTC. As protein: CASSSRTVSGSYNEQFF.

The CDR3 loop is CASSPGTGLNQETQYF. The CDR3 DNA reads TGTGCCAGCTCACCGGGGACAGGCCTTAACCAAGAGACCCAGTACTTC. This sequence joins TRBV18 and TRBJ2-5; the match to TRBD1 covers 8 bases. With 3 bases clipped from V and 0 bases from J, the junction kept 6 bases outside the gene matches. Germline CDR1 and CDR2: KGHSH and LQKENI. CDR3 length: 16 residues.